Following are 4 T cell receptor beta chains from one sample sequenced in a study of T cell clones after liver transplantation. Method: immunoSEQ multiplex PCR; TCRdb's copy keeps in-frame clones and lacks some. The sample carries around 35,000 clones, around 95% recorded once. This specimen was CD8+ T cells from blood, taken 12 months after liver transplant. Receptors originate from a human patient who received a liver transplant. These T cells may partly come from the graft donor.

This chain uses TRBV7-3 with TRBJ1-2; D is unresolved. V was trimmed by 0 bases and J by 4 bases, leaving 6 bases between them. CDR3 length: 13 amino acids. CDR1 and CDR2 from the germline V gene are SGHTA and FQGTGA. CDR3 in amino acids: CASSLTKSYGYTF. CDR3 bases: TGTGCCAGCAGCTTAACAAAGAGCTATGGCTACACCTTC.

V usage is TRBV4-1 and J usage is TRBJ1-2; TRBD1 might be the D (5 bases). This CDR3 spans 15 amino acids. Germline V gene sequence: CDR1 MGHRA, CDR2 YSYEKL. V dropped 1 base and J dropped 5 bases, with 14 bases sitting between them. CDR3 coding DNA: TGCGCCAGCAGCCAAGCCCTCGGGACTGCATATGGCTACACCTTC. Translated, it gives CASSQALGTAYGYTF.

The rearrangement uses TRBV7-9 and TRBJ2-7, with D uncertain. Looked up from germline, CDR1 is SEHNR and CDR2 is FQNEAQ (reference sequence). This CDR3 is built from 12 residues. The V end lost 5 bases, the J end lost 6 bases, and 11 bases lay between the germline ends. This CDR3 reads CASSLLGFEQYF. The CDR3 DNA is TGTGCCAGCAGCCTTTTGGGTTTCGAGCAGTACTTC.

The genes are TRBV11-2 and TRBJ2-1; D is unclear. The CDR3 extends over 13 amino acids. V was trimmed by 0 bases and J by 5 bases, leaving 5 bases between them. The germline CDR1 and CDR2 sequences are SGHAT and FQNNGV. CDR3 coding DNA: TGTGCCAGCAGCTTAGATAGGGACAATGAGCAGTTCTTC. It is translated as CASSLDRDNEQFF.